The 22 T cell receptor beta chains in this list originate from one sample, sequenced in a study of T cells in Graves' hyperthyroidism and ophthalmopathy. The TCR beta CDR3 regions underwent amplification using RNA transcripts as the source. Using the HTBI primer set, a first-round RT-PCR was run on the TCR CDR3. TCRdb analysed the multiplex PCR reads with MiXCR anew, one entry per CDR3 protein. The data hold roughly 600,000 distinct CDR3 sequences, with 13% to 15% observed a single time. Material: blood. The receptors were sampled from a woman in her 50s with Graves' ophthalmopathy.

As regards this clonotype: At one end, the junction sequence differs from germline, possibly due to a read error. The chain recombines TRBV7-2 with TRBJ1-5; D gene ambiguous. CDR1 SGHTA and CDR2 FQGNSA come from the germline V gene. The CDR3 extends over 15 amino acids. The CDR3 DNA reads as TGTGCCAGCAGCTTAGCAAGAATTTCCGATCAGCCCCAGCGTTTT. It translates to CASSLARISDQPQRF.

The table lists this clonotype with many counts. J is TRBJ2-7 and V is TRBV12-3 or TRBV12-4; 9 bases agree with TRBD2. After removal of 3 bases from V and 5 bases from J, the junction contained 2 bases not matched to a gene. This CDR3 spans 13 amino acids. CDR3 in amino acids: CASSLTSGHEQYF. As DNA, the CDR3 is TGTGCCAGCAGTTTGACTAGCGGACACGAGCAGTACTTC.

This sequence joins TRBV6-1 and TRBJ1-2; the D is unclear. With 11 bases removed from V and 4 bases from J, the gap between germline ends came to 14 bases. Germline-derived CDR1 and CDR2 are MNHNS and SASEGT. The CDR3 contains 12 residues. The CDR3 DNA reads as TGTGCCGCCGCATTATTAGGCTATGGCTACACCTTC. This codes for CAAALLGYGYTF.

In the case of this clonotype: Relative to the germline gene, one junction end is altered; a read error may explain this. The gene calls are TRBV5-5 and TRBJ2-5; D perhaps matches TRBD1 (6 bases). Per germline, CDR1 SGHKS and CDR2 YYEKEE (reference sequence). This CDR3 region has 15 residues. CDR3 region: CASSLGQVMMETRYF. The CDR3 DNA reads as TGTGCCAGCAGCTTGGGACAGGTCATGATGGAGACCCGGTACTTC.

This clonotype showed up many times. V gene TRBV7-9 combines with J gene TRBJ1-6; a weak D match, TRBD1 (5 bases). V was cut by 5 bases and J by 9 bases, with 8 bases left in between. The CDR3 totals 12 residues. From germline, CDR1 is SEHNR and CDR2 FQNEAQ (reference sequence). CDR3 sequence: CASSPGLSPLHF. The CDR3 nucleotides read TGTGCCAGCAGCCCAGGGCTTTCACCCCTCCACTTT.

In its sample, this clonotype was seen many times. The chain is built from TRBV12-3 or TRBV12-4 and TRBJ2-3; D may be TRBD2 (6 bases). The V end lost 1 base, the J end lost 0 bases, and 14 bases lay between the germline ends. This CDR3 comprises 17 residues. CDR3 sequence: CASSLGTTTSSTDTQYF. The CDR3 nucleotides are TGTGCCAGCAGTTTAGGGACTACCACATCTAGCACAGATACGCAGTATTTT.

This clonotype was recorded a few times. V is TRBV4-3 and J is TRBJ2-4, with 12 bases identical to TRBD2. Looked up from germline, CDR1 is LGHNA and CDR2 is YSLEER. Unmatched junction bases numbered 4, after V lost 3 bases and J lost 1 base. The CDR3 spans 17 residues. CDR3 sequence: CASSQLAGGPAKNIQYF. In DNA, the CDR3 is TGCGCCAGCAGCCAGCTAGCGGGAGGGCCTGCCAAAAACATTCAGTACTTC.

The chain recombines TRBV19 with TRBJ2-7; 7 bases line up with TRBD1. Unmatched junction bases numbered 4, after V lost 3 bases and J lost 2 bases. This CDR3 is built from 14 residues. The germline V gene has CDR1 LNHDA and CDR2 SQIVND (reference sequence). The CDR3 region is CASSMGTGAYEQYF. CDR3 in DNA: TGTGCCAGTAGTATGGGAACAGGGGCCTACGAGCAGTACTTC.

The chain's CDR3 is CASSTLNTIYF. The DNA for the CDR3 is TGTGCCAGCAGTACACTAAACACCATATATTTT. This chain uses TRBV6-1 with TRBJ1-3, with D unresolved. Per germline, CDR1 MNHNS and CDR2 SASEGT. The CDR3 has 11 amino acids. V dropped 5 bases and J dropped 6 bases, with 5 bases sitting between them.

This chain links TRBV28 with TRBJ2-1, with D possibly called TRBD1 or TRBD2 (5 bases each). The V gene's germline CDR1 is MDHEN and CDR2 SYDVKM. The CDR3 extends over 16 amino acids. Trimming shortened V by 10 bases and J by 0 bases, and 19 bases separated the two germline ends. The CDR3 DNA reads as TGTGCCACTCTCTCCCCCCGGGACCTCTCCTACAATGAGCAGTTCTTC. This sequence encodes CATLSPRDLSYNEQFF. The entire variable domain, with the rest obtained from reference TRBV28 and TRBJ2-1, is as follows: DVKVTQSSRYLVKRTGEKVFLECVQDMDHENMFWYRQDPGLGLRLIYFSYDVKMKEKGDIPEGYSVSREKKERFSLILESASTNQTSMYLCATLSPRDLSYNEQFFGPGTRLTVL.

This clonotype was detected ten times or more. The CDR3 nucleotides are TGTGCCAGCAGGGGAGAGACCCAGTACTTC. Translation gives CASRGETQYF. The chain links TRBV28 to TRBJ2-5; D ambiguous. The CDR3 spans 10 residues. The germline V gene encodes CDR1 MDHEN and CDR2 SYDVKM. V shed 6 bases and J shed 4 bases, with 3 bases lying between them.

This clonotype was counted between two and nine times. The chain is built from TRBV29-1 and TRBJ2-2; 9 bases map to TRBD1. Germline V gives CDR1 SQVTM, CDR2 ANQGSEA. The CDR3 extends over 15 amino acids. Losses at the gene ends were 4 bases for V and 7 bases for J; bases not matched to a gene: 10. The chain's CDR3 is CSVVPGQGEGGELFF. As DNA, the CDR3 is TGCAGCGTTGTCCCGGGACAGGGTGAGGGCGGGGAGCTGTTTTTT.

The J gene is TRBJ1-5, the V gene TRBV6-9; no definite D call. This CDR3 contains 14 residues. Trimming removed 3 bases at V and 2 bases at J, with 8 bases between. CDR1 and CDR2 (germline): MNHGY, SVAAGI. The chain's CDR3 is CASSYSHGNQPQHF. For the CDR3, the DNA is TGTGCCAGCAGTTACTCTCATGGCAATCAGCCCCAGCATTTT.

The chain couples TRBV20-1 to TRBJ2-4; a weak D match, TRBD2 (6 bases). Trimming stripped 6 bases from V and 0 bases from J, with 12 bases between. The CDR3 consists of 14 residues. Germline CDR1 DFQATT, CDR2 SNEGSKA (reference sequence). CDR3 loop: CSAGSLGAKNIQYF. The CDR3 DNA sequence: TGCAGTGCCGGGAGTTTGGGAGCCAAAAACATTCAGTACTTC.

This sequence joins TRBV4-2 and TRBJ1-2; D possibly corresponds to TRBD1 (5 bases). There are 15 residues in the CDR3. In germline, CDR1 is LGHNA, CDR2 YNFKEQ. Trimming cost V 3 bases and J 8 bases, with 19 bases left between them. In DNA form, the CDR3 reads TGTGCCAGCAGCCAGGACCCTGGGGGAGGGATAGGCTACACCTTC. Translated: CASSQDPGGGIGYTF.

In this sample, this clonotype turned up many times. The chain joins TRBV2 to TRBJ1-5; no firm D call. The CDR3 loop spans 13 amino acids. The V end was cut by 1 base, the J end by 3 bases, with 4 bases between. Germline V gene sequence: CDR1 SNHLY, CDR2 FYNNEI. The CDR3 sequence: CASSEDYNQPQHF. For the CDR3, the DNA is TGTGCCAGCAGTGAAGACTACAATCAGCCCCAGCATTTT.

In this sample, this clonotype turned up a few times. The rearrangement joins TRBV5-1 to TRBJ2-2; possible D gene TRBD2, 6 bases. The CDR3 runs to 16 residues. V was clipped by 2 bases and J by 0 bases, with 11 bases between them. The germline V gene encodes CDR1 SGHRS and CDR2 YFSETQ. CDR3 region: CASSLSGTPNTGELFF. The CDR3 nucleotides are TGCGCCAGCAGCTTATCCGGGACTCCGAACACCGGGGAGCTGTTTTTT.

J is TRBJ2-1 and V is TRBV30, with 9 bases fitting TRBD2. CDR1 is GTSNPN, CDR2 SVGIG, per germline (reference sequence). Trimming at V came to 0 bases and at J to 4 bases, leaving 10 bases not matched to a gene. The CDR3 runs to 17 residues. In DNA form, the CDR3 reads TGTGCCTGGAGTGTAAGGGCTAGCGGGAATTTGTACAATGAGCAGTTCTTC. Its protein product is CAWSVRASGNLYNEQFF.

This clonotype was seen many times. CDR3 in DNA: TGTGCCAGCAGGGCGGACAGGGGACCTAATTCACCCCTCCACTTT. Translation: CASRADRGPNSPLHF. This chain connects TRBV2 to TRBJ1-6; TRBD1 agrees at 9 bases. CDR3 size: 15 residues. After removal of 6 bases from V and 6 bases from J, the junction contained 6 bases not matched to a gene. Germline CDR1 reads SNHLY; CDR2 reads FYNNEI.

This clonotype was found many times. The V gene is TRBV2, the J gene TRBJ1-2; 7 bases agree with TRBD1. The CDR3 loop spans 13 amino acids. Germline loops: CDR1 SNHLY, CDR2 FYNNEI. V lost 8 bases and J lost 1; bases outside the gene matches: 4. CDR3 bases: TGTGCCAGCTCCCGGGACAGTAACTATGGCTACACCTTC. Its translation is CASSRDSNYGYTF.

This clonotype was seen at least ten times. This sequence joins TRBV12-3 or TRBV12-4 and TRBJ2-2; D is possibly TRBD2 (6 bases). This CDR3 has 16 residues. Trimming took 1 base from V and 3 from J, leaving 12 bases between them. The CDR3 DNA sequence: TGTGCCAGCAGTTTAGATTTTGGACTATACACCGGGGAGCTGTTTTTT. As protein: CASSLDFGLYTGELFF.

The V and J genes are TRBV7-9 and TRBJ2-1; 9 bases agree with TRBD2. The CDR3 length is 15 residues. Germline V gene sequence: CDR1 SEHNR, CDR2 FQNEAQ (reference sequence). V gave up 0 bases and J gave up 8 bases; unmatched junction bases: 5. CDR3 amino acids: CASSLALAGKDEQFF. The CDR3 nucleotides read TGTGCCAGCAGCTTAGCGCTAGCGGGAAAAGATGAGCAGTTCTTC.